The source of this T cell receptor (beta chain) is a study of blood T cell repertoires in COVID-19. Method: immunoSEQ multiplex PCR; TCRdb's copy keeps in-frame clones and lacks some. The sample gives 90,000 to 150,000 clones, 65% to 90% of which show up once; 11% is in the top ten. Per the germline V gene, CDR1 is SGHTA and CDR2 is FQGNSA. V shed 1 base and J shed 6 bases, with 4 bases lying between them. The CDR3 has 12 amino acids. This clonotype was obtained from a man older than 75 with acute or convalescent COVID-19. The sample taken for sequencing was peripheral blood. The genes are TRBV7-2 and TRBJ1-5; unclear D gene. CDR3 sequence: CASSLGAQPQHF. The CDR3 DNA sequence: TGTGCCAGCAGCTTAGGAGCTCAGCCCCAGCATTTT.